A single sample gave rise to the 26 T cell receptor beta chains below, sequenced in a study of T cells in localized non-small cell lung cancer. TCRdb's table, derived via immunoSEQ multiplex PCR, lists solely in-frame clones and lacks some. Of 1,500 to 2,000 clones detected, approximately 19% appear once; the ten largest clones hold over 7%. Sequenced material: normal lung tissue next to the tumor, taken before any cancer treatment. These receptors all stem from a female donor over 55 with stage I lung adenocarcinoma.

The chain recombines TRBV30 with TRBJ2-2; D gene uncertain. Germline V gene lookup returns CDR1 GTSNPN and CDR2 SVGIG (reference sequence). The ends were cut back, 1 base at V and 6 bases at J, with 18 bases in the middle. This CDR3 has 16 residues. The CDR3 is CAWSARGNLAAGELFF. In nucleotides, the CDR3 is TGTGCCTGGAGTGCACGTGGGAACTTAGCCGCCGGGGAGCTGTTTTTT.

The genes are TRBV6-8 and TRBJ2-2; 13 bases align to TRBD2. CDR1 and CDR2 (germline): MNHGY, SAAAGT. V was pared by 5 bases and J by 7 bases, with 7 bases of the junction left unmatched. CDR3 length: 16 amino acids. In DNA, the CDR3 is TGTGCCAGCAGTGAGGTGGGACTAGCGGGGAACGGGGAGCTGTTTTTT. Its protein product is CASSEVGLAGNGELFF.

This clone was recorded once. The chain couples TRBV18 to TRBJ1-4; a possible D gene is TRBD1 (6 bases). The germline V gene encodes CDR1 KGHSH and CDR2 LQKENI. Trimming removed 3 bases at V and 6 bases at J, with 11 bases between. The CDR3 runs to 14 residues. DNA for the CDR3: TGTGCCAGCTCACCGGCGGGGGCAGATGAAAAACTGTTTTTT. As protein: CASSPAGADEKLFF.

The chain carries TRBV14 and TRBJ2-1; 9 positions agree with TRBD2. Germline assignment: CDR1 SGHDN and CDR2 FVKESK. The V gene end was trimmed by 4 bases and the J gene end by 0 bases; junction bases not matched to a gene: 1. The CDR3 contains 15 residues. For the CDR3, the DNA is TGTGCCAGCAGCCGAGCGGGAGGCTCCTACAATGAGCAGTTCTTC. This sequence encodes CASSRAGGSYNEQFF.

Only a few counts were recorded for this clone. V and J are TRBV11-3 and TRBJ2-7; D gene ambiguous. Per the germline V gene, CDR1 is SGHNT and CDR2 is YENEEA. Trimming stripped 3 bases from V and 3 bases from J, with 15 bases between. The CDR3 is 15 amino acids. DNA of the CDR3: TGTGCCAGCAGCTTGGATGGTCGCAACTTCTACGAGCAGTACTTC. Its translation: CASSLDGRNFYEQYF.

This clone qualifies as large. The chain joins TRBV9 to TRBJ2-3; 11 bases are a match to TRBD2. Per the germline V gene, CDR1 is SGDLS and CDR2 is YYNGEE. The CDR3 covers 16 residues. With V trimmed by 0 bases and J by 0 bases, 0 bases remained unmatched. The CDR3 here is CASSVGTSGSTDTQYF. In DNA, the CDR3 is TGTGCCAGCAGCGTAGGGACTAGCGGGAGCACAGATACGCAGTATTTT.

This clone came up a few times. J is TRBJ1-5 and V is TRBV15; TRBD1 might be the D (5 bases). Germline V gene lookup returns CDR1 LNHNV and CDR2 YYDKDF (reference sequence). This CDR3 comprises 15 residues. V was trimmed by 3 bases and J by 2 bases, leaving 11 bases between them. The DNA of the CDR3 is TGTGCCACCAGCAGGGGACGTATACGCAATCAGCCCCAGCATTTT. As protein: CATSRGRIRNQPQHF.

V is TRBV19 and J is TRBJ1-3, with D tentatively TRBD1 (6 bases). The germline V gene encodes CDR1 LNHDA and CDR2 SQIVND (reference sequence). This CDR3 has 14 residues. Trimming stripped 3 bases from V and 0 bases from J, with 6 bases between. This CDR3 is CASSMTGSGNTIYF. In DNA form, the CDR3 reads TGTGCCAGTAGTATGACAGGCTCTGGAAACACCATATATTTT.

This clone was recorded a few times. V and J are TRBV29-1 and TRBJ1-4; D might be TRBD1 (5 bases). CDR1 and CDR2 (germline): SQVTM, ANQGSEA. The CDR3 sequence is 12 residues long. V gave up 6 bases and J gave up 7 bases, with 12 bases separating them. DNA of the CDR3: TGCAGCGTGTTGGAGGGGAGTGAAAAACTGTTTTTT. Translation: CSVLEGSEKLFF.

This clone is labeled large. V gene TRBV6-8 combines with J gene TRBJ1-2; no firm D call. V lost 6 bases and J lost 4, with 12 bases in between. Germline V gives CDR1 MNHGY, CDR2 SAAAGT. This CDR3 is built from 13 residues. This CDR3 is CASSVEGPYGYTF. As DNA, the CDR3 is TGTGCCAGCAGCGTCGAGGGTCCCTATGGCTACACCTTC.

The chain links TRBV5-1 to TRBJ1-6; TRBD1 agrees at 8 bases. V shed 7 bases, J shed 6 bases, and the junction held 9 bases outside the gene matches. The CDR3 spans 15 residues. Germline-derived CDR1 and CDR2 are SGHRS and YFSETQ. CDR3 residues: CASAVPTGVNSPLHF. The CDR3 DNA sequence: TGCGCCAGCGCAGTGCCGACAGGGGTTAATTCACCCCTCCACTTT.

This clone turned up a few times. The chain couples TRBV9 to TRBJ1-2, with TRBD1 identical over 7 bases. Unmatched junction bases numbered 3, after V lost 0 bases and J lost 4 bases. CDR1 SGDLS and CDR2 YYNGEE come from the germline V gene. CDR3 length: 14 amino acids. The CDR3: CASSVGQGSYGYTF. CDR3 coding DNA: TGTGCCAGCAGCGTAGGACAGGGTAGCTATGGCTACACCTTC.

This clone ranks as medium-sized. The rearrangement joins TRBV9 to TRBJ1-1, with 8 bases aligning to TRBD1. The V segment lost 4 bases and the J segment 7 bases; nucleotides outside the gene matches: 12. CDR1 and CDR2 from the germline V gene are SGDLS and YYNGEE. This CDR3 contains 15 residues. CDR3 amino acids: CASSPQGQGADEAFF. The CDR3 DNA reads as TGTGCCAGCAGCCCCCAGGGCCAGGGGGCGGATGAAGCTTTCTTT.

The CDR3 loop reads CASSLAGSGDSPLHF. Written as DNA, the CDR3 is TGCGCCAGCAGCTTGGCCGGGAGCGGAGATTCACCCCTCCACTTT. The J gene is TRBJ1-6, the V gene TRBV5-1, with D uncertain. CDR1 SGHRS and CDR2 YFSETQ come from the germline V gene. The CDR3 runs 15 residues. Trimming left V 0 bases short and J 8 bases short, with 12 bases between. Filled out from reference TRBV5-1 and TRBJ1-6, the complete variable domain reads KAGVTQTPRYLIKTRGQQVTLSCSPISGHRSVSWYQQTPGQGLQFLFEYFSETQRNKGNFPGRFSGRQFSNSRSEMNVSTLELGDSALYLCASSLAGSGDSPLHFGNGTRLTVT.

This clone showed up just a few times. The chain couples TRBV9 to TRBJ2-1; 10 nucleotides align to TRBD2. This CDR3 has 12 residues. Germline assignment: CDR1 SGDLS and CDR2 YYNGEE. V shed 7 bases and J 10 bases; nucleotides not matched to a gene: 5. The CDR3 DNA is TGTGCCAGCCTCCTAGCGGGAGAGGAGCAGTTCTTC. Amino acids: CASLLAGEEQFF.

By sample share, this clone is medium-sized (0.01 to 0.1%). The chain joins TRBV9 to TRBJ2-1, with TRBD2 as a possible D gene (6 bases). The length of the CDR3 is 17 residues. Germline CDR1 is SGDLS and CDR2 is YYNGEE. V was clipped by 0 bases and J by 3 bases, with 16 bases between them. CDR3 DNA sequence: TGTGCCAGCAGCGTAGGGGGCGGGGTTTCCCTCTACAATGAGCAGTTCTTC. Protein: CASSVGGGVSLYNEQFF.

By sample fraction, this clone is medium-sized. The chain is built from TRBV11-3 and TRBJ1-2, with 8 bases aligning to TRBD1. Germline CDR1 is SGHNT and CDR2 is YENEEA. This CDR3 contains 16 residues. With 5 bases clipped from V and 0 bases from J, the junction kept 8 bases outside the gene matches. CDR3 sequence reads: CASSPGQGPTNYGYTF. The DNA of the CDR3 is TGTGCCAGCAGCCCTGGACAGGGCCCAACTAACTATGGCTACACCTTC.

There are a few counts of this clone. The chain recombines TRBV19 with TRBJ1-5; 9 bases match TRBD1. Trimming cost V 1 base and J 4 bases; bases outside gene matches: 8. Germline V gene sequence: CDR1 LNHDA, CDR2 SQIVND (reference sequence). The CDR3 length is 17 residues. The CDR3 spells CASSIAPGTGLNQPQHF. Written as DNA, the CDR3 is TGTGCCAGTAGTATAGCCCCCGGGACAGGGCTAAATCAGCCCCAGCATTTT.

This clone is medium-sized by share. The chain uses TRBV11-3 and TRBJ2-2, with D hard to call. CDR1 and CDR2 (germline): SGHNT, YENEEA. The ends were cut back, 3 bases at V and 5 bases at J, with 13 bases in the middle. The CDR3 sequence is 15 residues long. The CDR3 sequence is CASSLEKVGTGELFF. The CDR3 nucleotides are TGTGCCAGCAGCTTGGAGAAGGTTGGGACCGGGGAGCTGTTTTTT.

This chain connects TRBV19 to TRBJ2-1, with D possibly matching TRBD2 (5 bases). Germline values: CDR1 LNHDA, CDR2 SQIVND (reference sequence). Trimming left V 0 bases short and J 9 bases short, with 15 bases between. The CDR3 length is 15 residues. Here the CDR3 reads CASSIDPASLGEQFF. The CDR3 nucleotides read TGTGCCAGTAGTATAGATCCTGCTAGCTTGGGTGAGCAGTTCTTC.

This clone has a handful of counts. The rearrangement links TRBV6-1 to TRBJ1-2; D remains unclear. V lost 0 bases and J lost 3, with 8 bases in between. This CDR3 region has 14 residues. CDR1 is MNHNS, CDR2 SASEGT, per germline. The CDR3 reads CASSEARGDYGYTF. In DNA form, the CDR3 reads TGTGCCAGCAGTGAAGCTCGGGGAGACTATGGCTACACCTTC.

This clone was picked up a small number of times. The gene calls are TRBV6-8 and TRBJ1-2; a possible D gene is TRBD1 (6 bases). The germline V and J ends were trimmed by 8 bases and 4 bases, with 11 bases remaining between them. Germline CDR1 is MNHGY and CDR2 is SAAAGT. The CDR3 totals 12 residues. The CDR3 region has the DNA TGTGCCAGCCACGGAGGGGGCTATGGCTACACCTTC. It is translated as CASHGGGYGYTF.

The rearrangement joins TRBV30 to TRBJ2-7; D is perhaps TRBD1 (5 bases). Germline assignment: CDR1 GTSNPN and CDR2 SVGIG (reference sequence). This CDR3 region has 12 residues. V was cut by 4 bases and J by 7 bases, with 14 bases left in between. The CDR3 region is CAWNIKGVEQYF. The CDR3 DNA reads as TGTGCCTGGAATATTAAAGGGGTTGAGCAGTACTTC.

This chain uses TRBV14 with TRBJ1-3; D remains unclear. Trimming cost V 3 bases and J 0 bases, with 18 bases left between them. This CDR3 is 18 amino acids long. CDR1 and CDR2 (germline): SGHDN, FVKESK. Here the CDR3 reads CASSHATRLMSSGNTIYF. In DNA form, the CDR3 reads TGTGCCAGCAGCCACGCCACTCGACTGATGAGCTCTGGAAACACCATATATTTT. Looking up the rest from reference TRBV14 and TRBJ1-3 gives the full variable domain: EAGVTQFPSHSVIEKGQTVTLRCDPISGHDNLYWYRRVMGKEIKFLLHFVKESKQDESGMPNNRFLAERTGGTYSTLKVQPAELEDSGVYFCASSHATRLMSSGNTIYFGEGSWLTVV.

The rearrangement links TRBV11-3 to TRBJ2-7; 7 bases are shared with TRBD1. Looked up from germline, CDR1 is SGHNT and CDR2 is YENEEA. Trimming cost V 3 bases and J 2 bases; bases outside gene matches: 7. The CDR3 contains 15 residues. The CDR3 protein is CASSFISGTAYEQYF. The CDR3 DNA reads TGTGCCAGCAGCTTCATCTCAGGGACAGCCTACGAGCAGTACTTC. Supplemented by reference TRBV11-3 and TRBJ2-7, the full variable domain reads EAGVVQSPRYKIIEKKQPVAFWCNPISGHNTLYWYLQNLGQGPELLIRYENEEAVDDSQLPKDRFSAERLKGVDSTLKIQPAELGDSAVYLCASSFISGTAYEQYFGPGTRLTVT.

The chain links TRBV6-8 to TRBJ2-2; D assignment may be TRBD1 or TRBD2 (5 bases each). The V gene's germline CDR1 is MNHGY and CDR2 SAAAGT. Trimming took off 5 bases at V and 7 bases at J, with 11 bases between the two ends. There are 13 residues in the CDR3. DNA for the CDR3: TGTGCCAGCAGTGACCGGGGCATCGGGGAGCTGTTTTTT. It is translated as CASSDRGIGELFF.